These T cell receptor beta chains were read from a single sample in a study of identical twins. One entry per CDR3 protein, called by TCRdb with MiXCR from the 5' RACE reads. The data contain roughly 710,000 distinct CDR3 sequences, 5.5% to 6.5% of them seen just once; the ten biggest clones take up 1.5% to 2%. The sample was naive T cells sorted from blood. These receptor sequences come from a man between 18 and 35 years old in good health. CDR3s include the opening cysteine and the closing phenylalanine or tryptophan. The order of the fields is J gene, clone size, D gene, V gene, CDR3 DNA, CDR3 protein. The D gene is left open where the match is weak. Size values are once, few and many counts, or a class for expanded clones, and some rows have none.

TRBJ1-5 | few | - | TRBV10-3 | TGTGCCATCAGTGAGTCGACAACGGACTTTCAGCCCCAGCATTTT | CAISESTTDFQPQHF
TRBJ2-3 | many | - | TRBV12-3/TRBV12-4 | TGTGCCAGCAACTTGGGGGTAGATACGCAGTATTTT | CASNLGVDTQYF
TRBJ1-5 | few | - | TRBV7-2 | TGTGCCAGCAGTTCTTCCCCCGGACAAAGAAGCAATCAGCCCCAGCATTTT | CASSSSPGQRSNQPQHF
TRBJ2-2 | many | - | TRBV29-1 | TGCAGCGCCGGCCCTCTCGGGAACACCGGGGAGCTGTTTTTT | CSAGPLGNTGELFF
TRBJ2-1 | many | TRBD1 | TRBV4-2 | TGTGCCAGCAGCCCCGGGACAGGGGGAGGCGGGAGCTCCTACAATGAGCAGTTCTTC | CASSPGTGGGGSSYNEQFF
TRBJ2-7 | few | - | TRBV19 | TGTGCCAGTAGTATAAGGTTGAGGCGGTGCTCCTACGAGCAGTACTTC | CASSIRLRRCSYEQYF
TRBJ2-5 | once | TRBD2 | TRBV5-1 | TGCGCCAGCAGCTTGAAGGTAGCGGGAGGTCAAGAGACCCAGTACTTC | CASSLKVAGGQETQYF
TRBJ1-1 | many | - | TRBV7-2 | TGTGCCAGCAGCCCCAGGTCCCACAGGTATAATGAAGCTTTCTTT | CASSPRSHRYNEAFF
TRBJ2-3 | many | - | TRBV20-1 | TGCAGTGCTAGAGTTGTGAGGGTCCCTCGCACAGATACGCAGTATTTT | CSARVVRVPRTDTQYF
TRBJ1-1 | few | - | TRBV11-3 | TGTGCCAGCAGGGCTCGAGGGGGGACTGAAGCTTTCTTT | CASRARGGTEAFF
TRBJ2-1 | few | TRBD2 | TRBV20-1 | TGCAGTGCTAGGCCGGGACTAGCGGGAGATAATGAGCAGTTCTTC | CSARPGLAGDNEQFF
TRBJ2-7 | many | - | TRBV4-3 | TGCGCCAGCAGCCAAGATCGGGGACACCACTACGAGCAGTACTTC | CASSQDRGHHYEQYF
TRBJ2-3 | few | - | TRBV2 | TGTGCCAGCAGTGAACCAGATAGCACAGATACGCAGTATTTT | CASSEPDSTDTQYF
TRBJ2-1 | many | - | TRBV6-5 | TGTGCCAGCAGTTACCGGTCTGGTAACAATGAGCAGTTCTTC | CASSYRSGNNEQFF
TRBJ2-3 | many | - | TRBV28 | TGTGCCAGCCTTAACGGGATTAGCACAGATACGCAGTATTTT | CASLNGISTDTQYF
TRBJ2-3 | - | - | TRBV25-1 | TGTGCCAGCAGTGAGGTTACGCAGTATTTT | CASSEVTQYF
TRBJ2-1 | many | TRBD2 | TRBV7-9 | TGTGCCAGCAGCTCCGGGTGGCGGGAGAATCTGCAGTTCTTC | CASSSGWRENLQFF
TRBJ2-7 | many | TRBD1 | TRBV5-1 | TGCGCCAGCGCCGGGACAGGAGCAATTGAGCAGTACTTC | CASAGTGAIEQYF
TRBJ2-1 | - | - | TRBV6-5 | TGTGCCAGCAGTCACGGGAGCGGCTCCCCAAATGAGCAGTTCTTC | CASSHGSGSPNEQFF
TRBJ1-1 | many | - | TRBV29-1 | TGCACCCTTGGACGGAACACTGAAGCTTTCTTT | CTLGRNTEAFF
TRBJ1-2 | - | - | TRBV28 | TGTGCCATCTGGACTGTCCTGGGCTACACCTTC | CAIWTVLGYTF
TRBJ2-1 | few | - | TRBV19 | TGTGCCAGTAGTACGGAACAGTCCTACAATGAGCAGTTCTTC | CASSTEQSYNEQFF
TRBJ2-1 | few | - | TRBV4-3 | TGCGCCAGCAGCCAAGGGGTAGGGCGCAATGAGCAGTTCTTC | CASSQGVGRNEQFF
TRBJ1-3 | many | - | TRBV12-3/TRBV12-4 | TGTGCCAGCAGCCCGACAGGTGGAAACACCATATATTTT | CASSPTGGNTIYF
TRBJ1-2 | - | - | TRBV5-1 | TGCGCCAGCAGCCGTCTGGGCCCTCGGTATGGCTACACCTTC | CASSRLGPRYGYTF
TRBJ2-1 | - | TRBD2 | TRBV20-1 | TGCAGTGCTAGTGCCGGGACTAGTTGGAATGAGCAGTTCTTC | CSASAGTSWNEQFF
TRBJ2-2 | many | - | TRBV20-1 | TGCAGTGCTAGAGAGGCGTCCGGGGAGCTGTTTTTT | CSAREASGELFF
TRBJ2-1 | - | TRBD2 | TRBV5-1 | TGCGCCACTCGATTAGCGGGAGAAACCTACAATGAGCAGTTCTTC | CATRLAGETYNEQFF
TRBJ2-2 | few | TRBD2 | TRBV6-5 | TGTGCCAGCAGTTACTCGATCACCCGGGAGGTCCACGGGGAGCTGTTTTTT | CASSYSITREVHGELFF
TRBJ1-1 | many | TRBD1 | TRBV2 | TGTGCCAGCAGTCCGGGACAGGAGATTGAAGCTTTCTTT | CASSPGQEIEAFF
TRBJ2-3 | few | - | TRBV7-6 | TGTGCCAGCAGCTTAACGGGAGAGGTGTATTTT | CASSLTGEVYF
TRBJ1-1 | few | - | TRBV4-2 | TGTGCCAGCAGCCAAGAGCGCGGCAGTAAGAACACTGAAGCTTTCTTT | CASSQERGSKNTEAFF
TRBJ2-1 | - | - | TRBV6-1 | TGTGCCAGCAGCGCCGGGACACCCAACAATGAGCAGTTCTTC | CASSAGTPNNEQFF
TRBJ2-3 | few | TRBD2 | TRBV6-2/TRBV6-3 | TGTGCCAGCATCGGTAGGGGACTAGCGGGAGGAGCCGGCACAGATACGCAGTATTTT | CASIGRGLAGGAGTDTQYF
TRBJ2-4 | many | TRBD1 | TRBV12-3/TRBV12-4 | TGTGCCAGCAGTCCCCAGGGGGTCATTCAGTACTTC | CASSPQGVIQYF
TRBJ1-1 | - | - | TRBV6-1 | TGTGCCAGCAGCCGAGATATCGGGGCGGTTGCTTTCTTT | CASSRDIGAVAFF
TRBJ2-2 | few | TRBD2 | TRBV5-1 | TGCGCCAGCAGCTTGGACGGGAGGTACACCGGGGAGCTGTTTTTT | CASSLDGRYTGELFF
TRBJ2-1 | many | - | TRBV7-9 | TGTGCCAGCAGCCCGACAGGTCTAAATGAGCAGTTCTTC | CASSPTGLNEQFF
TRBJ1-1 | many | - | TRBV12-3/TRBV12-4 | TGTGCCAGCACCTTGAGAGGTCTGAACACTGAAGCTTTCTTT | CASTLRGLNTEAFF
TRBJ2-2 | - | - | TRBV25-1 | TGTGCCAGCAGTGAGGAGGGGCCCACCGGGGAGCTGTTTTTT | CASSEEGPTGELFF
TRBJ1-5 | - | - | TRBV4-3 | TGCGCCAGCAGCCAAGATATCGGCCCTTACCAGCCCCAGCATTTT | CASSQDIGPYQPQHF
TRBJ2-5 | - | - | TRBV11-3 | TGTGCCAGCAGCTTAGATTCATTGGAAGAGACCCAGTACTTC | CASSLDSLEETQYF
TRBJ2-4 | many | - | TRBV5-1 | TGCGCCAGCAGCCCAGGACAAGGAGGGATTCAGTACTTC | CASSPGQGGIQYF
TRBJ2-5 | - | - | TRBV11-2 | TGTGCCAGCAGCTTAGTAGCAGGGTCCCGCCAAGAGACCCAGTACTTC | CASSLVAGSRQETQYF
TRBJ1-2 | few | - | TRBV5-1 | TGCGCCAGCAGCCGCACACCGGTAATCGGCTATGGCTACACCTTC | CASSRTPVIGYGYTF
TRBJ2-7 | few | - | TRBV5-1 | TGCGCCAGCAGCGATCCAGCGTTAGAATACGAGCAGTACTTC | CASSDPALEYEQYF
TRBJ2-1 | - | TRBD2 | TRBV20-1 | TGCAGTGCTAGAGATACCGGGGGGGGAATTAAAAGCTACAATGAGCAGTTCTTC | CSARDTGGGIKSYNEQFF
TRBJ2-1 | many | - | TRBV6-1 | TGTGCCAGCAGTCGGGACACAGTTTACAATGAGCAGTTCTTC | CASSRDTVYNEQFF
TRBJ1-1 | many | - | TRBV20-1 | TGCAGTGCCGCGACGCTTAACACTGAAGCTTTCTTT | CSAATLNTEAFF
TRBJ2-1 | - | TRBD2 | TRBV7-2 | TGTGCCAGCAGCTTAGACATTAGCGGGAGGGGCCCGTTCTTC | CASSLDISGRGPFF
TRBJ2-2 | many | TRBD2 | TRBV5-1 | TGCGCCAGCAGCTTACCGGGACTAGTTCGCGGGGAGCTGTTTTTT | CASSLPGLVRGELFF
TRBJ1-6 | - | - | TRBV12-3/TRBV12-4 | TGTGCCAGCAGTCCCAAGAGAAATTCACCCCTCCACTTT | CASSPKRNSPLHF
TRBJ2-1 | many | TRBD2 | TRBV10-3 | TGTGCCATCACTGAAGGGACTAGCGGGACCAATGAGCAGTTCTTC | CAITEGTSGTNEQFF
TRBJ1-5 | few | TRBD1 | TRBV18 | TGTGCCAGCTCAGCCTTGACAGGGGAGATGGGTCAGCCCCAGCATTTT | CASSALTGEMGQPQHF
TRBJ2-3 | few | TRBD2 | TRBV20-1 | TGCAGTGCTGGGGGGGGGGATACGCAGTATTTT | CSAGGGDTQYF
TRBJ2-1 | many | - | TRBV4-2 | TGTGCCAGCAGCCAAGCGGGGGTAGCTGTCTCCTACAATGAGCAGTTCTTC | CASSQAGVAVSYNEQFF
TRBJ2-3 | - | TRBD1 | TRBV19 | TGTGCCAGTAGTATAGAGAGGACAGGGGCCACAGATACGCAGTATTTT | CASSIERTGATDTQYF